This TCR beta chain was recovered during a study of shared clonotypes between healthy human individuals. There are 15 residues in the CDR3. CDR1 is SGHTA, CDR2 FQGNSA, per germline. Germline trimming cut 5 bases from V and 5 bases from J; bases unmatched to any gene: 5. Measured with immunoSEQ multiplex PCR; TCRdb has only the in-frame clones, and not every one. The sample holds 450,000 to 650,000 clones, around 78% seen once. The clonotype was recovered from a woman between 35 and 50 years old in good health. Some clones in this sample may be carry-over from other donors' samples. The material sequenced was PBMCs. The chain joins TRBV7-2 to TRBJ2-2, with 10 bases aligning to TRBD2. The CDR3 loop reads CASSQLAGGTGELFF. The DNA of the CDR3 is TGTGCCAGCAGCCAATTAGCGGGAGGTACCGGGGAGCTGTTTTTT.